A selection of T cell receptor beta chains follows, all from one sample in a study of blood T cells in healthy people across ages. TCRdb called the 5' RACE reads again in MiXCR, with one record for every CDR3 protein. The sample contains 500,000 to 650,000 distinct CDR3 sequences, about 28% of which appear only once. These data were also reused for a study on T cells of mothers and their children.

The material sequenced was blood. The receptors were sampled from a boy aged 2-15 years in good health. Each CDR3 is given with its conserved first and last residue. Fields, in order: J gene, D gene, V gene, clone size, CDR3 DNA, CDR3 protein. The D gene is left open where the match is weak. Some rows have no size entry. The others give once, few or many, or a class for an expanded clone.

>TRBJ2-1|TRBD2|TRBV7-8|few
TGTGCCAGCAGCCGGACTAGCGGGGGCAATGAGCAGTTCTTC
CASSRTSGGNEQFF
>TRBJ1-6|NA|TRBV5-1|NA
TGCGCCAGCAGCTTGGCTAGGAGCGGGCCCAATAATTCACCCCTCCACTTT
CASSLARSGPNNSPLHF
>TRBJ1-4|NA|TRBV4-1|NA
TGCGCCAGCAGCCAAGCCCACCTTGGGAGTAATGAAAAACTGTTTTTT
CASSQAHLGSNEKLFF
>TRBJ1-2|NA|TRBV7-8|NA
TGTGCCAGCAGCTCCCGCAGGGGCGGACGTTTAGGGCTAGATATCTATGGCTACACCTTC
CASSSRRGGRLGLDIYGYTF
>TRBJ2-7|TRBD2|TRBV27|few
TGTGCCAGCAGTACAACTAGCGGGTGGTACGAGCAGTACTTC
CASSTTSGWYEQYF
>TRBJ2-5|NA|TRBV3-1|once
TGTGCCAGCAGCCAAAAGCTTTGGGCCCGGGACCAAGAGACCCAGTACTTC
CASSQKLWARDQETQYF
>TRBJ2-7|TRBD1|TRBV29-1|NA
TGCAGCGTCTTCCCACTGACAGGGTACTACGAGCAGTACTTC
CSVFPLTGYYEQYF
>TRBJ2-5|TRBD1|TRBV7-9|NA
TGTGCCAGCAGCCCAGGGACAGAGTCGAACCAACAAGAGACCCAGTACTTC
CASSPGTESNQQETQYF
>TRBJ2-7|NA|TRBV6-5|few
TGTGCCAGCAGTAGGGCGGGACGGAGCTACGAGCAGTACTTC
CASSRAGRSYEQYF
>TRBJ1-5|TRBD1|TRBV10-3|NA
TGTGCCATCAGTGGCACAGGACAGGAAAATCAGCCCCAGCATTTT
CAISGTGQENQPQHF
>TRBJ2-3|TRBD1|TRBV6-5|NA
TGTGCCAGCTCCGTGTTTGTAGGACAGGGTCCAGATACGCAGTATTTT
CASSVFVGQGPDTQYF
>TRBJ2-3|NA|TRBV18|few
TGTGCCAGCTCACAGCTAACAGATACGCAGTATTTT
CASSQLTDTQYF
>TRBJ2-1|TRBD2|TRBV6-2/TRBV6-3|few
TGTGCCAGCAGCCCAGGAGCGGGAGGGAGGAATGAGCAGTTCTTC
CASSPGAGGRNEQFF
>TRBJ2-1|TRBD2|TRBV10-3|NA
TGTGCCATCAGTGCTAGCGGGAGTGCCGCCGGGGAGCAGTTCTTC
CAISASGSAAGEQFF
>TRBJ2-1|NA|TRBV9|NA
TGTGCCAGCAGCGAAGACTCCTACAATGAGCAGTTCTTC
CASSEDSYNEQFF
>TRBJ2-7|TRBD1|TRBV3-1|few
TGTGCCAGCAGCGTGGACAGGGAAGGGGAGCAGTACTTC
CASSVDREGEQYF
>TRBJ2-3|NA|TRBV12-5|NA
TGTGCTAGTGGTTTGGGGAGCACAGATACGCAGTATTTT
CASGLGSTDTQYF
>TRBJ2-3|NA|TRBV7-3|NA
TGTGCCAGCAGCTTATTACCACCCGGGCCGAGCACAGATACGCAGTATTTT
CASSLLPPGPSTDTQYF
>TRBJ2-1|NA|TRBV29-1|few
TGCAGCGTTGAGAGCAGGGCCCTTAATGAGCAGTTCTTC
CSVESRALNEQFF
>TRBJ1-5|TRBD1|TRBV20-1|NA
TGCAGTGCTAGCTCGGGACAGGGGGCTTCCACGACCAGTCATAGCAATCAGCCCCAGCATTTT
CSASSGQGASTTSHSNQPQHF
>TRBJ1-2|NA|TRBV3-1|NA
TGTGCCAGCAGCCAAGATTCAGTCGGGGGCGGCTACACCTTC
CASSQDSVGGGYTF
>TRBJ1-1|NA|TRBV28|NA
TGTGCCAGAAAGTATAGGGGAGGGAACACTGAAGCTTTCTTT
CARKYRGGNTEAFF
>TRBJ2-7|NA|TRBV5-1|few
TGCGCCAGCAGAGGGGACGGACGAGAGCAGTACTTC
CASRGDGREQYF